This record concerns one TCR beta chain sequence. Sequenced by immunoSEQ multiplex PCR; TCRdb stores in-frame clones only, minus some. The sample carries about 660,000 clones, around nine tenths recorded once. V shed 3 bases, J shed 2 bases, and the junction held 16 bases outside the gene matches. There are 18 residues in the CDR3. Germline V gives CDR1 MNHNS, CDR2 SASEGT. This sample is part of a study of shared T cell receptors in the human thymus. A further study also used this sample, focusing on human thymus T cells.

The sequence was collected from a boy in the first two years of life with a congenital heart defect. Sequenced material: thymocytes. The rearrangement joins TRBV6-1 to TRBJ2-7; 7 nucleotides line up with TRBD1. The CDR3 coding sequence is TGTGCCAGCAGTGAGGGGGACCAACAGGGGTCGGCGACCTACGAGCAGTACTTC. It yields the protein CASSEGDQQGSATYEQYF.